This TCR beta chain appears in the sequencing data of a study of cytomegalovirus exposure and HLA in healthy donors (dated by TCRdb to 2016 to 2017). For the wider study: According to a later analysis, the 120 or so validation repertoires were produced on the same platform as the 700 or so repertoires of the first cohort. A separate validation cohort of over a hundred different subjects was used in addition to the approximately 610-subject first cohort. The aim of the study was to test whether cataloging public T cell receptors could identify signatures of past pathogen exposure. To predict cytomegalovirus infection status, the study combined high-throughput TCR immunosequencing, statistical association of individual TCRs with disease status, and machine learning.

Overall results and qualifications from the work: It was suggested by the authors that the approach could potentially be generalized to other disease states and immunological phenotypes. All 110 or so repertoires were used to score co-occurrence in the validation cohort in a later analysis, because that analysis had no HLA typing for the cohort. The study listed 164 TCR beta chains as associated with cytomegalovirus. In vitro tests confirmed that a few of the cytomegalovirus-associated TCR beta chains recognize cytomegalovirus antigens. Across donors, most TCR sequences were observed very rarely, whereas some public TCRs were present in many individuals. The classifier was reported to diagnose cytomegalovirus status with high specificity and sensitivity in both the original and validation cohorts. Subsequent analysis determined that TCRs grouped into clusters in the first cohort also showed a tendency toward co-occurrence across the roughly 120 validation repertoires, and approximately 94% of cluster scores exceeded 0.

The donors were included in the validation cohort of 90 to 150 subjects, a group kept apart from the roughly 610-subject first cohort. Notes on this clone: Its antigen is currently not known. The sample holds no much larger clone one base away, and base qualities are not on file.

Based on the germline V gene, the CDR1 and CDR2 sequences are MDHEN and SYDVKM. The trim is 11 bases for V and 2 bases for J, with a gap of 27 bases between the germline ends. The CDR3, cysteine through phenylalanine, is 17 amino acids long. Just the 51-base CDR3 DNA is kept, in frame starting at base 1. Receptor amplification or capture employed the immunoSEQ multiplex PCR assay. The source study handled its data this way. A statistical classification framework was developed to diagnose cytomegalovirus status using the catalog of TCR beta chain sequences. TCRdb took this table from immuneACCESS and kept in-frame rearrangements with V and J called. Such tables lack part of the clones; where checked against another copy, unresolved V genes explain under half of the gap, and the rest is unexplained. That table furnishes V, J and clone size, whereas the DNA furnished D and trimming. This sample lists some 210,000 clones; around 78% were detected once. About 6% of the sample is taken by the ten largest.

This receptor chain uses TRBV28 and TRBJ1-2, with the D gene call left open. The sequence was collected from a woman between 18 and 29 years old in good health and CMV-seronegative. The specimen sequenced was PBMCs. CDR3 reads: CAAALEGTILGNYGYTF. The nucleotide sequence is TGTGCCGCCGCGCTGGAGGGAACGATTTTGGGGAACTATGGCTACACCTTC.